A single T cell receptor (beta chain) is shown here with its context. This entry is derived from a study of T cells in localized non-small cell lung cancer. The CDR3 totals 17 residues. The germline V gene has CDR1 SEHNR and CDR2 FQNEAQ (reference sequence). V was clipped by 3 bases and J by 0 bases; unmatched bases: 8. The method was immunoSEQ multiplex PCR; TCRdb's version includes in-frame clones alone and lacks a portion of them. The sample yields fewer than 15,000 clones, roughly 84% seen once. This material consisted of peripheral blood, taken before any cancer treatment. V and J are TRBV7-9 and TRBJ2-3; 8 bases are a match to TRBD1. The sequence came from a male donor aged 60 or over with stage III lung adenocarcinoma. CDR3 protein: CASSFKGTGPSTDTQYF. CDR3 bases: TGTGCCAGCAGCTTCAAAGGGACAGGACCTAGCACAGATACGCAGTATTTT. The full variable domain, its missing parts supplied by reference TRBV7-9 and TRBJ2-3, is DTGVSQNPRHKITKRGQNVTFRCDPISEHNRLYWYRQTLGQGPEFLTYFQNEAQLEKSRLLSDRFSAERPKGSFSTLEIQRTEQGDSAMYLCASSFKGTGPSTDTQYFGPGTRLTVL.